Below, 24 T cell receptor beta chains from the same sample are listed, as sequenced in a study of identical twins. TCRdb re-derived calls from the 5' RACE reads in MiXCR, one entry per CDR3 protein. The top ten clones hold approximately 0.29% of a sample with about 1.7 million distinct CDR3 sequences, around 29% of them seen once. Input material: cord blood. The receptors originated from a newborn girl in good health.

This clonotype was detected only a few times. The rearrangement joins TRBV5-1 to TRBJ2-7, with no clear D. V lost 0 bases, J lost 3 bases, and 10 bases lay in between. The V gene's germline CDR1 is SGHRS and CDR2 YFSETQ. This CDR3 region has 14 residues. The CDR3 loop is CASSLGDSVYEQYF. In nucleotides, the CDR3 is TGCGCCAGCAGCTTGGGAGATTCGGTCTACGAGCAGTACTTC.

The chain carries TRBV12-3 or TRBV12-4 and TRBJ2-7; D not certain. The CDR3 runs to 15 residues. Trimming stripped 2 bases from V and 2 bases from J, with 13 bases between. The CDR3 bases are TGTGCCAGCAGTTTAAGTCTCAGCCACACCTACGAGCAGTACTTC. It encodes CASSLSLSHTYEQYF.

The rearrangement joins TRBV19 to TRBJ2-4; 7 bases align to TRBD2. This CDR3 has 15 amino acids. Germline V gene lookup returns CDR1 LNHDA and CDR2 SQIVND (reference sequence). Trimming removed 4 bases from V and 0 bases from J; junction bases left unmatched: 3. The CDR3 reads CASSSGSLAKNIQYF. CDR3 DNA: TGTGCCAGTAGTAGCGGGAGTCTAGCCAAAAACATTCAGTACTTC.

This rearrangement joins TRBV20-1 to TRBJ1-5; 10 bases are a match to TRBD1. Germline V gene data show CDR1 as DFQATT and CDR2 as SNEGSKA (reference sequence). V lost 2 bases to trimming and J lost 1 base; unmatched junction nucleotides: 2. The CDR3 has 15 amino acids. The CDR3 sequence: CSARWGQGSNQPQHF. CDR3 in DNA: TGCAGTGCTAGATGGGGACAGGGGAGCAATCAGCCCCAGCATTTT.

This sequence joins TRBV29-1 and TRBJ2-7; possible D gene TRBD1, 5 bases. The CDR3 has 15 amino acids. The germline CDR1 and CDR2 sequences are SQVTM and ANQGSEA. V dropped 0 bases and J dropped 2 bases, with 14 bases sitting between them. The CDR3 is CSVEDPGIGAYEQYF. CDR3 coding DNA: TGCAGCGTTGAAGACCCCGGAATAGGGGCCTACGAGCAGTACTTC.

This clonotype came up a few times. The chain is built from TRBV5-1 and TRBJ2-7; unclear D gene. The CDR3 length is 16 residues. The germline gives CDR1 SGHRS, CDR2 YFSETQ. The ends were cut back, 0 bases at V and 2 bases at J, with 15 bases in the middle. The DNA for the CDR3 is TGCGCCAGCAGCTTGGCCGTCTCGCGGCTAACCTACGAGCAGTACTTC. Its protein is CASSLAVSRLTYEQYF.

This clonotype turned up a few times. The chain employs TRBV6-5 and TRBJ1-6, with TRBD1 matching 7 bases. Trimming took 2 bases from V and 8 from J; bases not matched to a gene: 6. The length of the CDR3 is 15 residues. Germline V gene data show CDR1 as MNHEY and CDR2 as SVGAGI. In nucleotides, the CDR3 is TGTGCCAGCAGTTACGAAGGGACAGTTGATTCACCCCTCCACTTT. Translating it yields CASSYEGTVDSPLHF.

This clonotype has only a few counts. This rearrangement joins TRBV2 to TRBJ2-5; TRBD2 matches 13 bases. V shed 4 bases and J 0 bases; nucleotides not matched to a gene: 5. CDR1 is SNHLY and CDR2 is FYNNEI in the germline V gene. The CDR3 runs 17 residues. The DNA for the CDR3 is TGTGCCAGCAGTGGGTCCGGACTAGCGGGGGACCAAGAGACCCAGTACTTC. This encodes CASSGSGLAGDQETQYF.

This clonotype was counted ten times or more. V usage is TRBV4-1 and J usage is TRBJ2-4; possible D gene TRBD1, 6 bases. Germline values: CDR1 MGHRA, CDR2 YSYEKL. This CDR3 contains 17 residues. Trimming took off 1 base at V and 0 bases at J, with 13 bases between the two ends. In DNA, the CDR3 is TGCGCCAGCAGCCAAGGGAGACAGGCTCTAGCCAAAAACATTCAGTACTTC. Translation: CASSQGRQALAKNIQYF.

J is TRBJ2-2 and V is TRBV3-1; TRBD2 is a possible D gene (5 bases). V shed 0 bases and J shed 1 base, with 12 bases lying between them. Germline values: CDR1 LGHDT, CDR2 YNNKEL (reference sequence). CDR3 length equals 17 residues. In DNA form, the CDR3 reads TGTGCCAGCAGCCAAGAAGGTGACTACTGGAACACCGGGGAGCTGTTTTTT. Its protein is CASSQEGDYWNTGELFF.

The rearrangement joins TRBV5-1 to TRBJ1-1; D is unresolved. V was clipped by 2 bases and J by 3 bases, with 11 bases between them. Germline V gene sequence: CDR1 SGHRS, CDR2 YFSETQ. The CDR3 totals 14 residues. The CDR3 here is CASSFPRPDTEAFF. Written as DNA, the CDR3 is TGCGCCAGCAGCTTCCCGAGACCGGACACTGAAGCTTTCTTT.

J is TRBJ1-2 and V is TRBV27; 7 bases are shared with TRBD1. Germline CDR1 and CDR2: MNHEY and SMNVEV (reference sequence). The CDR3 length is 15 residues. Trimming took 6 bases from V and 4 from J; bases not matched to a gene: 11. The CDR3 coding sequence is TGTGCCAGCAGCCGAACACCGGACAGGATCTATGGCTACACCTTC. Translation: CASSRTPDRIYGYTF.

Only a few counts were recorded for this clonotype. This rearrangement joins TRBV5-6 to TRBJ2-7, with 9 bases fitting TRBD1. The CDR3 consists of 13 residues. Germline V gives CDR1 SGHDT, CDR2 YYEEEE. V was pared by 4 bases and J by 6 bases, with 5 bases of the junction left unmatched. For the CDR3, the DNA is TGTGCCAGCAGCCCGGGACAGGGTAGCGAGCAGTACTTC. Residues: CASSPGQGSEQYF.

The chain combines TRBV7-9 with TRBJ2-5, with 13 positions matching TRBD2. This CDR3 has 17 residues. Trimming removed 3 bases from V and 5 bases from J; junction bases left unmatched: 9. Germline V lookup: CDR1 SEHNR, CDR2 FQNEAQ (reference sequence). CDR3 sequence: CASSLMRTSGSYETQYF. DNA for the CDR3: TGTGCCAGCAGCTTGATGCGGACTAGCGGGAGTTATGAGACCCAGTACTTC.

This rearrangement joins TRBV20-1 to TRBJ2-7; weak D call: TRBD2 (6 bases). Trimming removed 5 bases at V and 3 bases at J, with 20 bases between. CDR1 is DFQATT, CDR2 SNEGSKA, per germline (reference sequence). This CDR3 comprises 15 residues. The CDR3 sequence is CSAQARGRGIYEQYF. Written as DNA, the CDR3 is TGCAGTGCTCAAGCCAGAGGGCGGGGCATCTACGAGCAGTACTTC.

A few counts support this clonotype. This chain joins TRBV11-1 and TRBJ1-2; maybe TRBD1 (6 bases). This CDR3 has 15 residues. Germline CDR1 and CDR2: SGHAT and FQDESV (reference sequence). V was pared by 1 base and J by 8 bases, with 17 bases between. DNA for the CDR3: TGTGCCAGCAGCTTAGAAATCGGGGGCCAAGGAGGCTACACCTTC. As protein: CASSLEIGGQGGYTF.

This clonotype was counted between two and nine times. This chain joins TRBV12-3 or TRBV12-4 and TRBJ2-1; D perhaps matches TRBD2 (5 bases). Trimming cost V 7 bases and J 2 bases, with 12 bases left between them. CDR3 length: 14 amino acids. DNA for the CDR3: TGTGCCAGCATGCAGGACTCAACCTACAATGAGCAGTTCTTC. Translating it yields CASMQDSTYNEQFF.

There are a few counts of this clonotype. This chain connects TRBV5-1 to TRBJ2-3; 12 positions agree with TRBD2. CDR1 is SGHRS and CDR2 is YFSETQ in the germline V gene. Germline trimming cut 0 bases from V and 3 bases from J; bases unmatched to any gene: 8. This CDR3 region has 18 residues. The CDR3 protein is CASSLATSGRWDTDTQYF. Here the CDR3 DNA reads TGCGCCAGCAGCTTGGCGACTAGCGGGAGATGGGATACAGATACGCAGTATTTT.

This rearrangement joins TRBV10-3 to TRBJ1-6, with 9 bases fitting TRBD1. The CDR3 is 13 residues long. Per the germline V gene, CDR1 is ENHRY and CDR2 is SYGVKD. The ends lost 8 bases at V and 6 bases at J; junction bases unmatched: 2. CDR3 nucleotides: TGTGCCATCGGGACAGGGCTTAATTCACCCCTCCACTTT. Translating gives CAIGTGLNSPLHF.

The chain links TRBV7-2 to TRBJ2-5, with no clear D. Matching the DNA end better, TRBJ2-7 makes the J call doubtful. The CDR3 is 12 residues long. Germline V gives CDR1 SGHTA, CDR2 FQGNSA. The CDR3 protein is CASSLQRDEQYF. The CDR3, as DNA: TGTGCCAGCAGCTTACAAAGGGACGAGCAGTACTTC.

The chain uses TRBV20-1 and TRBJ1-2; D remains ambiguous. Trimming took off 3 bases at V and 8 bases at J, with 10 bases between the two ends. This CDR3 comprises 11 residues. CDR1 is DFQATT and CDR2 is SNEGSKA in the germline V gene (reference sequence). In nucleotides, the CDR3 is TGCAGTGCTAGGGCAGAGAGGGGCTACACCTTC. Amino acids: CSARAERGYTF.

This clonotype was detected only a few times. The rearrangement joins TRBV12-3 or TRBV12-4 to TRBJ2-3; no reliable D call. The CDR3 runs to 15 residues. V was pared by 0 bases and J by 2 bases, with 9 bases between. CDR3 coding DNA: TGTGCCAGCAGTTTAGCGTTCGGGCCCACAGATACGCAGTATTTT. As protein: CASSLAFGPTDTQYF.

This clonotype occurred a few times. One end of the junction is discordant with germline, which a read error may explain. The rearrangement uses TRBV7-7 and TRBJ2-1, with 13 bases fitting TRBD2. CDR1 is SSHAT, CDR2 FNYEAQ, per germline (reference sequence). The CDR3 spans 16 residues. CDR3 loop: CASSLGSWTSGSEQFF. CDR3 coding DNA: TGTGCTAGCAGCTTAGGTAGTTGGACTAGCGGGAGTGAGCAGTTCTTC.

Comments on this clonotype: A much larger clone lies a single base off, so this may be a read error. The chain combines TRBV9 with TRBJ2-1, with 10 bases identical to TRBD2. V lost 3 bases and J lost 10; bases outside the gene matches: 16. This CDR3 region has 17 residues. The germline V gene has CDR1 SGDLS and CDR2 YYNGEE. CDR3 sequence: CASSAITGTSASYEQFF. CDR3 bases: TGTGCCAGCAGCGCTATAACCGGGACTAGCGCCTCCTACGAGCAGTTCTTC.